One T cell receptor (beta chain) is described in this entry. The antigen it binds to is not known. Per-base qualities were not stored, and no clone one base away is much larger. The data stem from a study of glioma-infiltrating T cells after dendritic cell vaccination (dated by TCRdb to between 2015 and 2016). About the full investigation: Of the roughly 15 glioblastoma patients in the cohort, all drawn from Phase I and II dendritic cell vaccination trials, 9 were newly diagnosed and 6 had recurrent disease. The vaccine was prepared from monocyte-derived dendritic cells that were cultured for under 8 days with IL-4 and GM-CSF and then pulsed overnight with autologous tumor lysate. Each patient got three intradermal injections of the dendritic cell vaccine, spaced at biweekly intervals, in the arm below the axilla. Survival after dendritic cell vaccination was correlated with TCR sequencing metrics such as TIL content and the overlap between tumor and blood repertoires. Patients received autologous tumor lysate-pulsed dendritic cell vaccination between the early 2000s and the early 2010s. Tumor-infiltrating lymphocyte content was quantified and tumor and blood repertoires were compared in dendritic cell-vaccinated glioblastoma patients by deep sequencing of TCR beta CDR3 regions. The investigation overall reported the following: The response model built on TCR overlap across three groups was characterized as speculative, with prospective validation still needed. The cohort was small and heterogeneous, with few patients having full blood and tumor sets and even fewer initial-recurrent tumor pairs. After dendritic cell vaccination, a higher estimated pretreatment TIL content predicted longer time to progression and longer overall survival. No direct relationship between TCR clonality and survival was found, suggesting that a diverse polyclonal response may matter.

This specimen's time point label, interpreted: after dendritic cell vaccination, including at tumor progression/relapse. To be selected, patients needed enough residual fresh-frozen tumor tissue and more than two years of available survival data. Although molecular status otherwise differed among the glioblastoma patients, no patient had an isocitrate dehydrogenase mutation. PBMC collection took place before vaccination, two weeks after the third vaccination, and at tumor progression if progression occurred. The Qiagen DNeasy Blood extraction Kit was used to extract genomic DNA. V loses 1 base, J loses 3 bases, and the germline ends lie 17 bases apart. The germline V gene specifies MGHRA as CDR1 and YSYEKL as CDR2. From its cysteine to its phenylalanine, the CDR3 spans 17 amino acids. Only CDR3 DNA remains: 51 bases, in frame from the first base. The immunoSEQ assay amplified TCRB CDR3 regions from roughly 2 micrograms of genomic DNA, or from all available DNA when less than that amount was available. For multiplex PCR, 60 forward primers for TCR V beta segments and 13 reverse primers for J beta segments were used. Synthetic control templates were spiked into each sample at limiting dilution to estimate reads per starting template. Sequencing produced 87 bp reads on the Illumina HiSeq System. The authors' pipeline ran thus. PCR and sequencing errors were removed by a nearest neighbor algorithm that merged closely related sequences. TCR overlap was measured as the percentage of unique tumor TCR beta sequences that were also present in the peripheral blood of the same patient. TCRdb stores this immuneACCESS table with in-frame sequences only. Part of the clones is absent; in the studies checked, under half of the shortfall reflects unresolved V genes, and no reason is known for the rest. D and trimming come from the DNA, and the V and J calls and clone size come from that table. The sample table lists fewer than 90,000 clones, 83% of them with a count of one. Around 7% of the sample is held by the ten biggest clonotypes.

Here the chain combines TRBV4-1 and TRBJ2-3, with TRBD2 as a weak D call on 7 bases. The sample in question was blood, obtained after dendritic cell vaccination. This TCR derives from a human donor with glioblastoma. The DNA is TGCGCCAGCAGCCAAGGGGGGGGCTCTAGGGCAACAGATACGCAGTATTTT. This gives the protein CASSQGGGSRATDTQYF.